A selection of T cell receptor beta chains follows, all from one sample in a study of blood T cell repertoires in COVID-19. Using immunoSEQ multiplex PCR, the repertoire was profiled, and TCRdb retains in-frame clones only, with some absent. The sample yields roughly 200,000 clones, approximately 85% seen once. Sequences were obtained from peripheral blood. These receptors were obtained from a man between 60 and 75 years old with acute or convalescent COVID-19. The CDR3 runs from the conserved cysteine through the conserved F or W. A D gene is named only where the DNA matches it firmly. Part of the rows lack a size; the others show once, few, many or a class for expanded clones.

D	size	V	J	CDR3	DNA
NA	NA	TRBV13	TRBJ2-3	CASRLLEGGVLSTDTQYF	TGTGCCAGCAGACTACTGGAGGGGGGGGTCTTGAGCACAGATACGCAGTATTTT
TRBD2	NA	TRBV30	TRBJ2-7	CAWRTSGSLTYEQYF	TGTGCCTGGAGAACTAGCGGGAGTCTAACCTACGAGCAGTACTTC
NA	NA	TRBV2	TRBJ2-5	CASSQGGETQYF	TGTGCCAGCAGTCAGGGAGGAGAGACCCAGTACTTC
NA	NA	TRBV5-8	TRBJ1-3	CASSLRSGALGNTIYF	TGTGCCAGCAGCTTACGGTCAGGGGCGCTTGGAAACACCATATATTTT
NA	NA	TRBV2	TRBJ1-5	CASREGTRSNQPQHF	TGTGCCAGCAGGGAAGGGACACGGAGCAATCAGCCCCAGCATTTT
TRBD1	NA	TRBV7-8	TRBJ1-1	CASSLGTGDRDAFF	TGTGCCAGCAGCTTAGGGACGGGAGACAGGGACGCTTTCTTT
TRBD1	NA	TRBV4-3	TRBJ2-7	CASSQYMGQPYEQYF	TGCGCCAGCAGCCAATATATGGGACAGCCCTACGAGCAGTACTTC
NA	NA	TRBV4-3	TRBJ1-5	CASSQDLGAYNQPQHF	TGCGCCAGCAGCCAAGATCTTGGGGCCTACAATCAGCCCCAGCATTTT
TRBD1	NA	TRBV7-2	TRBJ1-5	CASSWDRDQPQHF	TGTGCCAGCAGCTGGGACAGAGATCAGCCCCAGCATTTT
TRBD2	NA	TRBV19	TRBJ2-1	CASIGTSGSFEQFF	TGTGCCAGTATTGGGACTAGCGGGAGTTTTGAGCAGTTCTTC
NA	NA	TRBV7-8	TRBJ2-1	CASSPSRGEGKYNEQFF	TGTGCCAGCAGCCCGAGTAGGGGGGAGGGGAAATACAATGAGCAGTTCTTC
NA	NA	TRBV7-3	TRBJ1-1	CASVASGNTEAFF	TGTGCCAGCGTTGCCAGCGGGAACACTGAAGCTTTCTTT
NA	NA	TRBV28	TRBJ1-1	CASSPRQTEAFF	TGTGCCAGCAGTCCAAGACAGACTGAAGCTTTCTTT
TRBD2	NA	TRBV5-5	TRBJ2-3	CASSPPGLAGGGTDTQYF	TGTGCCAGCAGCCCGCCGGGACTAGCGGGAGGGGGTACAGATACGCAGTATTTT
NA	NA	TRBV4-1	TRBJ1-5	CASSQVGDQPQHF	TGCGCCAGCAGCCAAGTCGGGGATCAGCCCCAGCATTTT
TRBD1	NA	TRBV9	TRBJ1-4	CASSEKGAEKLFF	TGTGCCAGCAGCGAGAAGGGGGCGGAAAAACTGTTTTTT
TRBD1	few	TRBV7-7	TRBJ2-1	CASSRGGQGFDEQFF	TGTGCTAGCAGCCGAGGGGGACAGGGTTTTGATGAGCAGTTCTTC
NA	NA	TRBV7-2	TRBJ2-5	CASSGALPAETQYF	TGTGCCAGCAGCGGGGCCTTGCCGGCTGAGACCCAGTACTTC
NA	few	TRBV7-9	TRBJ2-7	CASSLGVGSLDAYEQYF	TGTGCCAGCAGCTTAGGGGTGGGGTCACTAGACGCCTACGAGCAGTACTTC
NA	NA	TRBV27	TRBJ2-6	CASSPFGANVLTF	TGTGCCAGCAGCCCTTTTGGGGCCAACGTCCTGACTTTC
TRBD2	NA	TRBV27	TRBJ2-3	CASSPSGLAGGHPDTQYF	TGTGCCAGCAGTCCCTCGGGACTAGCGGGAGGACATCCAGATACGCAGTATTTT
NA	NA	TRBV7-3	TRBJ1-3	CASSLRSGNTIYF	TGTGCCAGCAGCTTGCGCTCTGGAAACACCATATATTTT
NA	NA	TRBV7-9	TRBJ2-1	CASSPQSLF	TGTGCCAGCAGCCCCCAGTCCCTCTTC
TRBD2	once	TRBV9	TRBJ2-3	CASSGTSGRHTDTQYF	TGTGCCAGCAGCGGCACTAGCGGGAGGCACACAGATACGCAGTATTTT
NA	NA	TRBV6-4	TRBJ1-5	CASSARQQGLDQPQHF	TGTGCCAGCAGTGCACGGCAACAGGGTCTGGATCAGCCCCAGCATTTT
NA	NA	TRBV6-6	TRBJ1-6	CASSYVNSPLHF	TGTGCCAGCAGTTACGTAAATTCACCCCTCCACTTT
NA	NA	TRBV6-5	TRBJ1-1	CASSRADTEAFF	TGTGCCAGCAGCAGGGCGGACACTGAAGCTTTCTTT
NA	NA	TRBV5-1	TRBJ1-1	CASSLASKTRNTEAFF	TGCGCCAGCAGCTTGGCTAGTAAAACAAGGAACACTGAAGCTTTCTTT
NA	NA	TRBV7-2	TRBJ1-2	CASSLYGSYGYTF	TGTGCCAGCAGCTTATACGGGAGCTATGGCTACACCTTC
NA	NA	TRBV6-5	TRBJ1-2	CASSYGGSYGYTF	TGTGCCAGCAGTTACGGTGGGAGCTATGGCTACACCTTC
NA	NA	TRBV5-3	TRBJ2-7	CARSSTEGGTSYEQYF	TGTGCCAGAAGTTCAACTGAGGGAGGAACCTCCTACGAGCAGTACTTC
TRBD2	NA	TRBV19	TRBJ2-1	CASSVGLAGIYEQFF	TGTGCCAGTAGTGTGGGACTAGCGGGAATATATGAGCAGTTCTTC